This entry is about one TCR beta chain. Germline V CDR1 and CDR2: SGHRS, YFSETQ. V lost 1 base to trimming and J lost 3 bases; unmatched junction nucleotides: 5. CDR3 length equals 18 residues. The sample is drawn from a study of blood T cell repertoires in COVID-19. Study summary: Samples came from the United States, Italy and Spain, spanning acute and convalescent COVID-19.

Assay used: immunoSEQ multiplex PCR; TCRdb lists only in-frame clones, some missing. The table records approximately 75,000 clones, approximately 85% of them present only once. The genes are TRBV5-1 and TRBJ2-3; 16 nucleotides agree with TRBD2. This TCR came from a man aged 45-65 years with acute or convalescent COVID-19. Sample: peripheral blood. The CDR3 DNA reads as TGCGCCAGCAGCTTGACCGGGACTAGCGGGGGGGCGACAGATACGCAGTATTTT. Translated, it gives CASSLTGTSGGATDTQYF. The variable domain in full, with the rest retrieved from reference TRBV5-1 and TRBJ2-3, is KAGVTQTPRYLIKTRGQQVTLSCSPISGHRSVSWYQQTPGQGLQFLFEYFSETQRNKGNFPGRFSGRQFSNSRSEMNVSTLELGDSALYLCASSLTGTSGGATDTQYFGPGTRLTVL.